Presented here are 6 T cell receptor beta chains from one specimen sequenced in a study of cytomegalovirus exposure and HLA in healthy donors. It was with 60 Vbeta and 13 Jbeta primers that the PCR ran. Only in-frame clones appear in the TCRdb table, and some are missing; sequencing was by immunoSEQ multiplex PCR. The sample shows about 160,000 clones, approximately 81% of them seen only once. The material sequenced was PBMCs. Receptor source: a man aged 45-65 years in good health and CMV-seropositive.

This chain joins TRBV6-5 and TRBJ1-2, with D tentatively TRBD1 (6 bases). The CDR3 totals 14 residues. V lost 6 bases and J lost 3, with 14 bases in between. CDR1 is MNHEY, CDR2 SVGAGI, per germline. As DNA, the CDR3 is TGTGCCAGCAGCCGACAGGCCTCGGACTATGGCTACACCTTC. Amino acid sequence: CASSRQASDYGYTF.

The rearrangement links TRBV6-1 to TRBJ2-1, with TRBD2 identical over 12 bases. The CDR3 is made up of 15 amino acids. Germline CDR1 and CDR2: MNHNS and SASEGT. J lost 6 bases, V lost 2 bases, and 2 bases had no gene match. In nucleotides, the CDR3 is TGTGCCAGCAGTGAACGACTAGCGGGAGTCAATGAGCAGTTCTTC. The encoded protein is CASSERLAGVNEQFF.

Comments on this clone: At one of its ends the junction is not consistent with the germline gene, which may arise from a read error. The gene calls are TRBV6-6 and TRBJ2-5; perhaps TRBD2 as D (5 bases). Germline loops: CDR1 MNHNY, CDR2 SVGAGI (reference sequence). The length of the CDR3 is 13 residues. As DNA, the CDR3 is TGTGCCAGCAGTTCCGGGGTGCAAGAGACCCGGTACTTC. This codes for CASSSGVQETRYF.

V and J are TRBV6-5 and TRBJ1-2, with 7 bases matching TRBD1. CDR1 MNHEY and CDR2 SVGAGI come from the germline V gene. Trimming took 1 base from V and 8 from J; bases not matched to a gene: 7. This CDR3 contains 14 residues. This chain's CDR3 is CASSYWRGQGGYTF. The DNA for the CDR3 is TGTGCCAGCAGTTACTGGAGGGGGCAGGGCGGCTACACCTTC.

The chain couples TRBV5-1 to TRBJ2-7; 12 bases map to TRBD2. With 7 bases clipped from V and 7 bases from J, the junction kept 3 bases outside the gene matches. Germline V CDR1 and CDR2: SGHRS, YFSETQ. The CDR3 is made up of 12 amino acids. The CDR3 protein is CASRLAGEEQYF. DNA for the CDR3: TGCGCCAGCCGACTAGCGGGAGAGGAGCAGTACTTC.

J is TRBJ1-5 and V is TRBV30; no firm D call. The CDR3 totals 13 residues. The ends were cut back, 3 bases at V and 7 bases at J, with 13 bases in the middle. From germline, CDR1 is GTSNPN and CDR2 SVGIG (reference sequence). The CDR3 loop is CAWRRQEGQPQHF. As DNA, the CDR3 is TGTGCCTGGAGAAGGCAGGAGGGCCAGCCCCAGCATTTT.